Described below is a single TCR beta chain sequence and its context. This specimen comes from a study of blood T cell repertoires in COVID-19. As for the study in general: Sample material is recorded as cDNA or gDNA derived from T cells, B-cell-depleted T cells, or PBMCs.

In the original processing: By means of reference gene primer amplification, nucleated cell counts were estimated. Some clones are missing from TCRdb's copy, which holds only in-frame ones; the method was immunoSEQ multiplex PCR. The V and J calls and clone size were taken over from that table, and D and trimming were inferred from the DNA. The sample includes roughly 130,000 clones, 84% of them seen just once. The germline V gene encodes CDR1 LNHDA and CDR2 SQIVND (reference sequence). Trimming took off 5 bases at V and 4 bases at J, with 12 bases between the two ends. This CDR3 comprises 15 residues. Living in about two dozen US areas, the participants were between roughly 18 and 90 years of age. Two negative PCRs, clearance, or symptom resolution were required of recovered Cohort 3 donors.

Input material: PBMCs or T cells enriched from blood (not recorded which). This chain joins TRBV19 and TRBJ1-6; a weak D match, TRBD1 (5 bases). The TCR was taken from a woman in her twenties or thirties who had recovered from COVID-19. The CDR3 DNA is TGTGCCAGTAGTTATCCGGGGGAGTATAATTCACCCCTCCACTTT. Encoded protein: CASSYPGEYNSPLHF.